These 14 T cell receptor beta chains were sequenced from one sample in a study of blood T cell repertoires in COVID-19. Libraries were prepared by immunoSEQ multiplex PCR; TCRdb keeps only in-frame clonotypes and omits some of them. The sample includes fewer than 120,000 clones, around 68% seen only once; the top ten take more than 7.5%. The sample was peripheral blood. These receptors originate from a woman aged 60-75 years with acute or convalescent COVID-19.

The J gene is TRBJ1-5, the V gene TRBV6-1, with D perhaps matching TRBD1 (6 bases). The CDR3 sequence is 14 residues long. V lost 3 bases and J 5 bases, leaving 11 bases between the germline ends. The germline CDR1 and CDR2 sequences are MNHNS and SASEGT. CDR3 amino acids: CASSEAGAYQPQHF. In DNA form, the CDR3 reads TGTGCCAGCAGTGAGGCAGGGGCGTATCAGCCCCAGCATTTT.

The rearrangement uses TRBV5-1 and TRBJ1-4, with 7 bases matching TRBD1. With 1 base clipped from V and 5 bases from J, the junction kept 5 bases outside the gene matches. Germline V gene sequence: CDR1 SGHRS, CDR2 YFSETQ. The CDR3 loop spans 15 amino acids. In DNA form, the CDR3 reads TGCGCCAGCAGCTTGATTCAGGGGGGCAATGAAAAACTGTTTTTT. Its protein is CASSLIQGGNEKLFF.

The chain is built from TRBV14 and TRBJ1-4; 11 nucleotides agree with TRBD1. With V trimmed by 4 bases and J by 6 bases, 7 bases remained unmatched. CDR3 size: 16 residues. Germline assignment: CDR1 SGHDN and CDR2 FVKESK. The CDR3 is CASSLLPGQGDEKLFF. In nucleotides, the CDR3 is TGTGCCAGCAGCCTTCTTCCGGGACAGGGGGATGAAAAACTGTTTTTT.

The rearrangement uses TRBV5-4 and TRBJ1-2; TRBD1 is a possible D gene (6 bases). This CDR3 contains 15 residues. The V gene lost 4 bases and the J gene lost 0 bases, with 13 bases spanning the gap. From germline, CDR1 is SGHNT and CDR2 YYREEE (reference sequence). CDR3 coding DNA: TGTGCCAGCAGCCCCGGACAGAATGCTAACTATGGCTACACCTTC. It codes for CASSPGQNANYGYTF. Supplemented by reference TRBV5-4 and TRBJ1-2, the full variable domain reads ETGVTQSPTHLIKTRGQQVTLRCSSQSGHNTVSWYQQALGQGPQFIFQYYREEENGRGNFPPRFSGLQFPNYSSELNVNALELDDSALYLCASSPGQNANYGYTFGSGTRLTVV.

A few counts support this clone. Written as DNA, the CDR3 is TGTGCCAGCAGCAACCGACAGGGTGTTTCAGGCTACACCTTC. Translating gives CASSNRQGVSGYTF. This chain links TRBV3-1 (or the pseudogene TRBV3-2) with TRBJ1-2; 7 bases agree with TRBD1. Germline lookup yields CDR1 LGHDT and CDR2 YNNKEL (reference sequence). The CDR3 has 14 residues. With 5 bases clipped from V and 8 bases from J, the junction kept 11 bases outside the gene matches.

The chain joins TRBV5-1 to TRBJ2-2; TRBD2 matches 12 bases. The CDR3 is 17 residues long. CDR1 and CDR2 from the germline V gene are SGHRS and YFSETQ. After removal of 5 bases from V and 0 bases from J, the junction contained 5 bases not matched to a gene. CDR3 protein: CASRPTSGGTNTGELFF. CDR3 DNA sequence: TGCGCCAGCAGACCTACTAGCGGGGGGACGAACACCGGGGAGCTGTTTTTT.

The chain joins TRBV19 to TRBJ2-3, with 8 bases that match TRBD2. This CDR3 is built from 15 residues. The trim removed 7 bases at V and 4 bases at J, leaving 10 bases unmatched. Germline CDR1 is LNHDA and CDR2 is SQIVND (reference sequence). The CDR3 nucleotides read TGTGCCAGTACCTTAGGCAGCGGGGGTTCAGATACGCAGTATTTT. It codes for CASTLGSGGSDTQYF.

The J gene is TRBJ1-2, the V gene TRBV27; D perhaps matches TRBD1 (6 bases). Germline V gives CDR1 MNHEY, CDR2 SMNVEV (reference sequence). Between the trimmed V and J ends, which lost 2 bases and 5 bases, there was a span of 9 bases. The CDR3 extends over 13 amino acids. The CDR3 DNA sequence: TGTGCCAGCAGTTTAGCGGGGGCTTATGGCTACACCTTC. Translation: CASSLAGAYGYTF.

A word on this clone: The sample has other DNA sequences that encode this CDR3 too. The V gene is TRBV12-3 or TRBV12-4, the J gene TRBJ2-5, with a tentative D call TRBD1 (6 bases). The CDR3 covers 12 residues. Trimming shortened V by 8 bases and J by 4 bases, and 11 bases separated the two germline ends. The CDR3 region is CASSTGPETQYF. As DNA, the CDR3 is TGTGCCAGCTCAACAGGGCCAGAGACCCAGTACTTC.

This clone was seen a few times. This chain connects TRBV18 to TRBJ1-1; a possible D gene is TRBD1 (5 bases). Germline CDR1 is KGHSH and CDR2 is LQKENI. This CDR3 spans 16 amino acids. Trimming cost V 3 bases and J 4 bases, with 18 bases left between them. For the CDR3, the DNA is TGTGCCAGCTCACCTGCGGGGACCAGTATAATCACTGAAGCTTTCTTT. Translated, it gives CASSPAGTSIITEAFF.

This chain joins TRBV6-4 and TRBJ1-2, with TRBD1 as a possible D gene (6 bases). The CDR3 totals 14 residues. V dropped 10 bases and J dropped 6 bases, with 21 bases sitting between them. Germline CDR1 is MRHNA and CDR2 is SNTAGT. The CDR3: CATKPGGRDDGYTF. The CDR3 DNA reads as TGTGCCACCAAGCCCGGGGGGCGCGACGATGGCTACACCTTC.

V is TRBV10-1 and J is TRBJ2-7; 14 positions agree with TRBD2. CDR3 length: 17 residues. The V gene end was trimmed by 0 bases and the J gene end by 8 bases; junction bases not matched to a gene: 9. From germline, CDR1 is WNHNN and CDR2 SYGVQD (reference sequence). CDR3 DNA sequence: TGCGCCAGCAGTGAGTCGGGGACTAGCGGGGGAGGCTTCAAGCAGTACTTC. Translation: CASSESGTSGGGFKQYF.

The V gene is TRBV7-8, the J gene TRBJ2-7; D not resolved. The V and J ends lost 5 bases and 6 bases respectively, with 26 bases between them. CDR1 and CDR2 (germline): SGHVS, FQNEAQ. CDR3 length equals 17 residues. CDR3 bases: TGTGCCAGCAGCCCCCCGCGACGGAGTCGGAATACGGGCGAGCAGTACTTC. Residues: CASSPPRRSRNTGEQYF. The full variable domain, rest sourced from reference TRBV7-8 and TRBJ2-7, is GAGVSQSPRYKVAKRGQDVALRCDPISGHVSLFWYQQALGQGPEFLTYFQNEAQLDKSGLPSDRFFAERPEGSVSTLKIQRTQQEDSAVYLCASSPPRRSRNTGEQYFGPGTRLTVT.

The chain has TRBV2 and TRBJ2-3; no reliable D call. The V and J ends lost 4 bases and 1 base respectively, with 12 bases between them. Germline CDR1 is SNHLY and CDR2 is FYNNEI. The CDR3 length is 15 residues. DNA for the CDR3: TGTGCCAGCAGTGCTCAGACTTTCCGCACAGATACGCAGTATTTT. Translated, it gives CASSAQTFRTDTQYF.